This T cell receptor (beta chain) is drawn from a study of shared clonotypes between healthy human individuals. About the research overall: CD8 memory received one plate per donor, CD8 naive two, CD4 memory three and CD4 naive three.

Only in-frame clones appear in the TCRdb table, and some are missing; sequencing was by immunoSEQ multiplex PCR. The sample shows 2,500,000 or so clones, approximately 90% of them seen only once. The CDR3 totals 12 residues. With 2 bases removed from V and 8 bases from J, the gap between germline ends came to 6 bases. Germline CDR1 SEHNR, CDR2 FQNEAQ (reference sequence). With regard to this clone: The antigen remains unidentified.

The study's findings and limits: What rarefaction showed was incomplete sorted-subset sequencing despite large depth.

Adults of Caucasian background living in Nashville, Tennessee made up all donors. The clonotype was recovered from a man younger than 35 in good health. This chain joins TRBV7-9 and TRBJ2-2; D uncertain. The specimen sequenced was naive CD4+ T cells sorted from blood. As for subset: CD45RA+ positively selected. CDR3 sequence (DNA): TGTGCCAGCAGCTTATCCAAGGGGGAGCTGTTTTTT. Translating gives CASSLSKGELFF.